This is a list of T cell receptor beta chains from one sample in a study of cytomegalovirus exposure and HLA in healthy donors. TCRdb's table, derived via immunoSEQ multiplex PCR, lists solely in-frame clones and lacks some. The sample shows some 150,000 clones, just under 85% of them seen only once. Sequencing input: PBMCs. These receptors were collected from a man aged 35 to 55 in good health and CMV-seropositive. Both conserved end residues are part of each CDR3. The D gene is left open where the match is weak. Clone size is given for some rows only: seen once, a few or many times, or a class if the clone is expanded.

size	D	V	J	CDR3	DNA
few	TRBD1	TRBV5-1	TRBJ2-7	CASRHDRVGEQYF	TGCGCCAGCAGACATGACAGGGTAGGGGAGCAGTACTTC
once	NA	TRBV13	TRBJ1-5	CASSLGLGGNQPQHF	TGTGCCAGCAGCTTGGGCCTAGGGGGCAATCAGCCCCAGCATTTT
NA	NA	TRBV6-5	TRBJ1-3	CASSARTVRNTIYF	TGTGCCAGCAGTGCCCGGACAGTTCGAAACACCATATATTTT
few	NA	TRBV15	TRBJ1-2	CATSRGHSYGYTF	TGTGCCACCAGCAGAGGACACAGCTATGGCTACACCTTC
NA	NA	TRBV9	TRBJ1-2	CASYSLYGYTF	TGTGCCAGCTACAGTCTCTATGGCTACACCTTC
NA	NA	TRBV30	TRBJ2-7	CAWSAQQGGFPPYEQYF	TGTGCCTGGAGTGCACAGCAGGGGGGTTTTCCCCCCTACGAGCAGTACTTC
NA	TRBD2	TRBV10-3	TRBJ2-2	CAILAGEVTGELFF	TGTGCCATCCTAGCGGGGGAGGTCACCGGGGAGCTGTTTTTT
NA	NA	TRBV7-7	TRBJ2-5	CASSVNGGSQETQYF	TGTGCCAGCAGCGTGAATGGGGGCTCCCAAGAGACCCAGTACTTC
NA	NA	TRBV5-5	TRBJ2-7	CASSLLVGGSSYEQYF	TGTGCCAGCAGCTTGCTTGTCGGGGGTAGCTCCTACGAGCAGTACTTC
NA	NA	TRBV7-6	TRBJ1-1	CASSSRDTHTEAFF	TGTGCCAGCAGCTCCCGGGACACCCACACTGAAGCTTTCTTT
NA	NA	TRBV11-2	TRBJ2-7	CASSLGAWAQTEQYF	TGTGCCAGCAGCTTAGGGGCCTGGGCCCAAACCGAGCAGTACTTC
NA	TRBD1	TRBV27	TRBJ2-7	CASSIRQGGVVQYF	TGTGCCAGCAGCATTCGACAGGGGGGGGTCGTGCAGTACTTC
NA	TRBD2	TRBV7-9	TRBJ2-1	CASKPGSTSGRVNEQFF	TGTGCCAGTAAACCAGGGTCTACTAGCGGGAGGGTCAATGAGCAGTTCTTC
NA	TRBD1	TRBV19	TRBJ1-2	CASSIAQGQPPPFF	TGTGCCAGTAGTATAGCCCAGGGACAGCCTCCTCCCTTCTTC
NA	NA	TRBV27	TRBJ1-4	CASGYPRTGAGLNEKLFF	TGTGCCAGCGGGTACCCGCGAACAGGTGCGGGACTCAATGAAAAACTGTTTTTT
NA	TRBD1	TRBV10-3	TRBJ2-7	CAISETQEYRGTYEQYF	TGTGCCATCAGTGAGACACAAGAGTACAGGGGTACCTACGAGCAGTACTTC
NA	TRBD2	TRBV5-1	TRBJ2-2	CASSLQLAGANTGELFF	TGCGCCAGCAGCTTACAACTAGCGGGAGCTAACACCGGGGAGCTGTTTTTT
NA	NA	TRBV27	TRBJ2-3	CASSLSLDTQYF	TGTGCCAGCAGTTTATCTCTGGATACGCAGTATTTT
NA	TRBD1	TRBV5-1	TRBJ1-2	CASSPTGQGITYGYTF	TGCGCCAGCAGCCCCACGGGACAGGGAATTACCTATGGCTACACCTTC
NA	NA	TRBV6-5	TRBJ2-2	CASSYESTRYGELFF	TGTGCCAGCAGTTACGAAAGCACTAGATACGGGGAGCTGTTTTTT
few	NA	TRBV27	TRBJ1-6	CASSLLRQGNSPLHF	TGTGCCAGCAGTTTATTAAGGCAGGGCAATTCACCCCTCCACTTT
NA	NA	TRBV9	TRBJ2-7	CASSVEGAPSSYEQYF	TGTGCCAGCAGCGTAGAAGGGGCTCCGAGCTCCTACGAGCAGTACTTC
few	NA	TRBV6-1	TRBJ2-3	CASKRLAEDAQGQYF	TGTGCCAGCAAGAGGTTAGCTGAAGATGCCCAGGGGCAGTATTTT
few	NA	TRBV30	TRBJ1-1	CAWKKSGQGSEAFF	TGTGCCTGGAAAAAGTCGGGGCAGGGGAGTGAAGCTTTCTTT
NA	TRBD2	TRBV9	TRBJ2-7	CASSLGLAGVYEQYF	TGTGCCAGCAGCCTAGGACTAGCGGGAGTCTACGAGCAGTACTTC
NA	TRBD1	TRBV19	TRBJ1-1	CASSRLLQGAQMAEAFF	TGTGCCAGTAGTAGACTATTACAGGGGGCGCAGATGGCTGAAGCTTTCTTT
once	NA	TRBV25-1	TRBJ1-2	CASSDTGSVGGYTF	TGTGCCAGCAGTGATACAGGCTCAGTGGGGGGCTACACCTTC
NA	NA	TRBV7-9	TRBJ2-4	CASSLAAGAGDIQYF	TGTGCCAGCAGCTTAGCGGCAGGGGCGGGGGACATTCAGTACTTC
NA	NA	TRBV25-1	TRBJ2-5	CASSEFEARQETQYF	TGTGCCAGCAGTGAATTTGAAGCGCGACAAGAGACCCAGTACTTC
NA	NA	TRBV25-1	TRBJ2-7	CASSETGSLGEQYF	TGTGCCAGCAGTGAAACGGGGTCCCTGGGGGAGCAGTACTTC
few	TRBD1	TRBV10-3	TRBJ2-7	CAISELTGVVYEQYF	TGTGCCATCAGTGAGTTGACAGGGGTCGTCTACGAGCAGTACTTC
NA	NA	TRBV7-8	TRBJ1-2	CASSSFVTGYYGYTF	TGTGCCAGCAGCTCTTTCGTGACAGGCTACTATGGCTACACCTTC
NA	NA	TRBV30	TRBJ1-4	CAWSVRVHEKLFF	TGTGCCTGGAGTGTACGGGTCCATGAAAAACTGTTTTTT
NA	TRBD2	TRBV19	TRBJ2-1	CASRITSVGGTYNEQFF	TGTGCCAGTAGGATTACTAGCGTGGGGGGGACCTACAATGAGCAGTTCTTC
few	NA	TRBV5-5	TRBJ1-2	CASGGGGNYGYTF	TGTGCCAGCGGAGGGGGGGGGAACTATGGCTACACCTTC
NA	NA	TRBV27	TRBJ2-1	CASSLTQNYNEQFF	TGTGCCAGCAGTTTAACCCAGAACTACAATGAGCAGTTCTTC